These 28 T cell receptor beta chains were all obtained from the same sample, sequenced in a study of blood T cell repertoires in COVID-19. The protocol was immunoSEQ multiplex PCR, while the TCRdb copy is restricted to in-frame clones and leaves out a portion. The data contain approximately 13,000 clones, 84% of them singletons. Material: peripheral blood. The receptor source for this set is a man between 45 and 60 years old with active COVID-19.

The rearrangement joins TRBV4-1 to TRBJ1-5; D is perhaps TRBD1 (5 bases). V lost 2 bases and J lost 4, with 12 bases in between. Looked up from germline, CDR1 is MGHRA and CDR2 is YSYEKL. The CDR3 runs to 15 residues. CDR3 sequence (DNA): TGCGCCAGCAGCCAAAGGGGAGGGGATAATCAGCCCCAGCATTTT. It specifies CASSQRGGDNQPQHF.

This clone has just a few counts. The chain uses TRBV28 and TRBJ2-7; D is undetermined. Per the germline V gene, CDR1 is MDHEN and CDR2 is SYDVKM. The CDR3 is 13 residues long. V lost 1 base and J 3 bases, leaving 7 bases between the germline ends. CDR3 bases: TGTGCCAGCAGTTTATCGAGATACTACGAGCAGTACTTC. Protein sequence: CASSLSRYYEQYF.

This sequence joins TRBV7-9 and TRBJ1-1; no clear D gene. V lost 1 base and J lost 0, with 12 bases in between. CDR3 size: 16 residues. CDR1 SEHNR and CDR2 FQNEAQ come from the germline V gene (reference sequence). The CDR3 DNA reads TGTGCCAGCAGCTTAGTTGGGAGTAGGATGAACACTGAAGCTTTCTTT. Encoded protein: CASSLVGSRMNTEAFF.

J is TRBJ2-7 and V is TRBV7-8; TRBD1 aligns across 7 bases. The CDR3 sequence is 14 residues long. CDR1 and CDR2 (germline): SGHVS, FQNEAQ. J lost 4 bases, V lost 4 bases, and 7 bases had no gene match. This chain's CDR3 is CASSSTGTGYEQYF. The CDR3 DNA is TGTGCCAGCAGCTCGACAGGGACGGGGTACGAGCAGTACTTC. Full variable domain (rest looked up from reference TRBV7-8 and TRBJ2-7): GAGVSQSPRYKVAKRGQDVALRCDPISGHVSLFWYQQALGQGPEFLTYFQNEAQLDKSGLPSDRFFAERPEGSVSTLKIQRTQQEDSAVYLCASSSTGTGYEQYFGPGTRLTVT.

This clone was detected only once. The chain combines TRBV2 with TRBJ1-4, with 7 bases matching TRBD1. The V and J ends lost 6 bases and 4 bases, in that order; junction bases with no gene match: 14. The CDR3 runs to 17 residues. Germline CDR1 reads SNHLY; CDR2 reads FYNNEI. The CDR3 nucleotides are TGTGCCAGCAGGGGGACAGTCGGGACCTTGGTTAATGAAAAACTGTTTTTT. Its translation: CASRGTVGTLVNEKLFF.

The chain employs TRBV28 and TRBJ2-1; D is possibly TRBD2 (6 bases). The CDR3 totals 20 residues. The germline V gene has CDR1 MDHEN and CDR2 SYDVKM. V lost 2 bases to trimming and J lost 1 base, with 24 bases between them. The CDR3 protein is CASSLPPGLDSVLSYNEQFF. The CDR3 nucleotides are TGTGCCAGCAGTTTACCTCCGGGACTCGATTCCGTACTTTCCTACAATGAGCAGTTCTTC. The complete variable domain, with remaining parts taken from reference TRBV28 and TRBJ2-1, reads DVKVTQSSRYLVKRTGEKVFLECVQDMDHENMFWYRQDPGLGLRLIYFSYDVKMKEKGDIPEGYSVSREKKERFSLILESASTNQTSMYLCASSLPPGLDSVLSYNEQFFGPGTRLTVL.

The genes are TRBV11-3 and TRBJ2-1; TRBD1 might be the D (6 bases). The germline gives CDR1 SGHNT, CDR2 YENEEA. This CDR3 is 12 amino acids long. V lost 4 bases to trimming and J lost 9 bases, with 10 bases between them. CDR3 coding DNA: TGTGCCAGCAGCTCGACAGGAGTTGAGCAGTTCTTC. Translated: CASSSTGVEQFF.

V gene TRBV11-2 combines with J gene TRBJ2-7; D may be TRBD1 (5 bases). The V gene's germline CDR1 is SGHAT and CDR2 FQNNGV. The CDR3 loop spans 14 amino acids. Trimming removed 1 base from V and 6 bases from J, with 13 bases in between. The CDR3: CASSLGAGKAEQYF. The CDR3 nucleotides are TGTGCCAGCAGCTTAGGGGCAGGGAAAGCCGAGCAGTACTTC.

The chain links TRBV7-3 to TRBJ2-1, with TRBD2 matching 12 bases. With 2 bases clipped from V and 8 bases from J, the junction kept 10 bases outside the gene matches. The CDR3 has 17 residues. Looked up from germline, CDR1 is SGHTA and CDR2 is FQGTGA. The CDR3 reads CASSLSGLAGGKDEQFF. The CDR3 DNA is TGTGCCAGCAGCTTATCGGGTCTAGCGGGAGGGAAGGATGAGCAGTTCTTC.

This clone was seen a handful of times. The chain joins TRBV28 to TRBJ2-6, with a tentative D call TRBD1 (6 bases). Trimming took off 7 bases at V and 0 bases at J, with 16 bases between the two ends. CDR1 and CDR2 from the germline V gene are MDHEN and SYDVKM. The CDR3 sequence is 17 residues long. CDR3 sequence (DNA): TGTGCCAGCACTTCGGACAGTGACTACTCTGGGGCCAACGTCCTGACTTTC. Translated, it gives CASTSDSDYSGANVLTF.

The chain uses TRBV19 and TRBJ2-7; TRBD1 aligns across 12 bases. V trimming: 2 bases; J trimming: 6 bases; junction bases outside the gene matches: 5. CDR1 is LNHDA and CDR2 is SQIVND in the germline V gene (reference sequence). This CDR3 comprises 15 residues. The CDR3 nucleotides read TGTGCCAGTAGTATACCGGGACAGGGGGCCCGCGAGCAGTACTTC. Protein: CASSIPGQGAREQYF.

The chain combines TRBV4-1 with TRBJ2-1; TRBD2 matches 7 bases. CDR1 and CDR2 from the germline V gene are MGHRA and YSYEKL. The CDR3 length is 18 residues. J lost 2 bases, V lost 0 bases, and 10 bases had no gene match. CDR3 protein: CASSQEIVGGGAYNEQFF. Here the CDR3 DNA reads TGCGCCAGCAGCCAAGAGATCGTTGGGGGAGGGGCCTACAATGAGCAGTTCTTC.

The V call is TRBV18, the J call TRBJ2-5; D is perhaps TRBD1 (6 bases). Trimming removed 3 bases from V and 5 bases from J, with 16 bases in between. The germline CDR1 and CDR2 sequences are KGHSH and LQKENI. The CDR3 covers 15 residues. The chain's CDR3 is CASSPRPGQWETQYF. CDR3 sequence (DNA): TGTGCCAGCTCACCTCGACCGGGACAATGGGAGACCCAGTACTTC.

The J gene is TRBJ2-1, the V gene TRBV19; TRBD2 matches at 11 bases. Trimming cost V 3 bases and J 4 bases; bases outside gene matches: 2. CDR1 is LNHDA, CDR2 SQIVND, per germline (reference sequence). The CDR3 is 15 residues long. CDR3 loop: CASSMGLAVYNEQFF. CDR3 nucleotide sequence: TGTGCCAGTAGTATGGGACTAGCGGTATACAATGAGCAGTTCTTC.

The chain has TRBV5-1 and TRBJ2-2; 8 nucleotides match TRBD2. Germline assignment: CDR1 SGHRS and CDR2 YFSETQ. The CDR3 loop spans 16 amino acids. J was trimmed by 7 bases and V by 1 base; bases with no gene match: 9. Here the CDR3 DNA reads TGCGCCAGCAGCTTGAAGTCGGGAGGGCCGGGCGGGGAGCTGTTTTTT. Encoded protein: CASSLKSGGPGGELFF.

As DNA, the CDR3 is TGTGCCAGCAGCTTAGGTGGGACTAGCGGGCTCTACAATGAGCAGTTCTTC. Its protein is CASSLGGTSGLYNEQFF. The chain links TRBV7-6 to TRBJ2-1, with 12 bases aligning to TRBD2. The germline V gene encodes CDR1 SGHVS and CDR2 FNYEAQ. The CDR3 runs 17 residues. The trim removed 1 base at V and 3 bases at J, leaving 4 bases unmatched. Supplemented by reference TRBV7-6 and TRBJ2-1, the full variable domain reads GAGVSQSPRYKVTKRGQDVALRCDPISGHVSLYWYRQALGQGPEFLTYFNYEAQQDKSGLPNDRFSAERPEGSISTLTIQRTEQRDSAMYRCASSLGGTSGLYNEQFFGPGTRLTVL.

The chain has TRBV6-5 and TRBJ1-6; 11 bases align to TRBD1. The CDR3 consists of 15 residues. CDR1 is MNHEY, CDR2 SVGAGI, per germline. V dropped 2 bases and J dropped 7; count of bases not matched to a gene: 1. CDR3 loop: CASSYGQGANSPLHF. The CDR3 DNA reads as TGTGCCAGCAGTTACGGACAGGGGGCGAATTCACCCCTCCACTTT.

This clone came up once. The V gene is TRBV5-1, the J gene TRBJ2-5; 7 bases are shared with TRBD2. The CDR3 runs 14 residues. CDR1 SGHRS and CDR2 YFSETQ come from the germline V gene. The trim removed 4 bases at V and 2 bases at J, leaving 5 bases unmatched. CDR3 amino acids: CASSTWGGQETQYF. CDR3 coding DNA: TGCGCCAGCAGCACCTGGGGGGGTCAAGAGACCCAGTACTTC.

The chain carries TRBV2 and TRBJ2-1; 11 bases map to TRBD2. V dropped 8 bases and J dropped 8; count of bases not matched to a gene: 20. Germline V CDR1 and CDR2: SNHLY, FYNNEI. The CDR3 runs to 18 residues. The CDR3 sequence: CASRTGPTSGRRGDEQFF. CDR3 sequence (DNA): TGTGCCAGCCGAACTGGACCCACTAGCGGGAGACGGGGCGATGAGCAGTTCTTC.

The V gene is TRBV19, the J gene TRBJ2-1; D call uncertain. Germline V gives CDR1 LNHDA, CDR2 SQIVND (reference sequence). The CDR3 length is 14 residues. V lost 0 bases and J lost 2, with 5 bases in between. The CDR3: CASSIDTAYNEQFF. CDR3 DNA: TGTGCCAGTAGTATAGATACTGCCTACAATGAGCAGTTCTTC.

The chain is built from TRBV5-4 and TRBJ1-2; D is uncertain. The CDR3 runs 13 residues. The ends were cut back, 6 bases at V and 7 bases at J, with 16 bases in the middle. CDR1 and CDR2 (germline): SGHNT, YYREEE (reference sequence). CDR3 amino acids: CASMLYGAGGYTF. CDR3 coding DNA: TGTGCCAGCATGCTGTATGGAGCGGGTGGCTACACCTTC.

The rearrangement joins TRBV7-8 to TRBJ2-4; 7 bases are a match to TRBD2. The CDR3 extends over 12 amino acids. V lost 1 base to trimming and J lost 14 bases; unmatched junction nucleotides: 5. The germline V gene encodes CDR1 SGHVS and CDR2 FQNEAQ. The CDR3 DNA follows: TGTGCCAGCAGCTTAGACGGGGGGAAGGAGTACTTC. Residues: CASSLDGGKEYF.

In this sample, this clone turned up once. The chain has TRBV12-5 and TRBJ1-5, with a possible D match to TRBD1 (6 bases). V shed 7 bases and J shed 2 bases, with 12 bases lying between them. The CDR3 is 14 amino acids. In germline, CDR1 is LGHNT, CDR2 FRNRAP. The CDR3 is CASAEGGGNQPQHF. The CDR3 DNA is TGTGCTAGTGCCGAAGGGGGTGGCAATCAGCCCCAGCATTTT. Full variable domain (missing parts from reference TRBV12-5 and TRBJ1-5): DARVTQTPRHKVTEMGQEVTMRCQPILGHNTVFWYRQTMMQGLELLAYFRNRAPLDDSGMPKDRFSAEMPDATLATLKIQPSEPRDSAVYFCASAEGGGNQPQHFGDGTRLSIL.

In its sample, this clone is medium-sized (0.01 to 0.1%). The chain employs TRBV2 and TRBJ2-7; D is perhaps TRBD1 (6 bases). Trimming took off 2 bases at V and 3 bases at J, with 8 bases between the two ends. Germline-derived CDR1 and CDR2 are SNHLY and FYNNEI. The CDR3 consists of 13 residues. CDR3 DNA: TGTGCCAGCAGTGAATCGGGACACTACGAGCAGTACTTC. Its translation is CASSESGHYEQYF.

In its sample, this clone was seen once. This chain joins TRBV28 and TRBJ1-4, with 7 bases aligning to TRBD1. The CDR3 is 14 residues long. V was pared by 8 bases and J by 7 bases, with 10 bases of the junction left unmatched. Looked up from germline, CDR1 is MDHEN and CDR2 is SYDVKM. The CDR3 is CASHQQGLSEKLFF. DNA of the CDR3: TGTGCCAGCCACCAACAGGGGTTAAGTGAAAAACTGTTTTTT.

This chain links TRBV24-1 with TRBJ2-5; 7 bases align to TRBD2. This CDR3 has 15 amino acids. Germline CDR1 and CDR2: KGHDR and SFDVKD. J was trimmed by 3 bases and V by 3 bases; bases with no gene match: 6. In DNA, the CDR3 is TGTGCCACCAGTGATCCGATACGGGGGGAAGAGACCCAGTACTTC. It encodes CATSDPIRGEETQYF.

This clone occurred a few times. The chain links TRBV7-9 to TRBJ2-1, with TRBD2 identical over 8 bases. The CDR3 is made up of 14 amino acids. The germline V gene encodes CDR1 SEHNR and CDR2 FQNEAQ (reference sequence). V was clipped by 5 bases and J by 8 bases; unmatched bases: 8. The CDR3 nucleotides are TGTGCCAGCAGCGAAAGCGGGAGTTATGATGAGCAGTTCTTC. Its translation is CASSESGSYDEQFF.

The chain combines TRBV3-1 (or the pseudogene TRBV3-2) with TRBJ2-7; 12 bases align to TRBD2. Germline V lookup: CDR1 LGHDT, CDR2 YNNKEL (reference sequence). This CDR3 has 16 residues. V gave up 4 bases and J gave up 1 base; unmatched junction bases: 5. The CDR3 DNA sequence: TGTGCCAGCAGCCCGGGGACTAGCGGGTATTCCTACGAGCAGTACTTC. Amino acids: CASSPGTSGYSYEQYF.